Following are 8 T cell receptor beta chains from one sample sequenced in a study of T cell responses to AZD1222 COVID-19 vaccine. Sequencing used immunoSEQ multiplex PCR; TCRdb keeps in-frame clones, though not all of them. The table has 150,000 to 200,000 clones, 85% to 95% seen once. This sample comprised peripheral blood, obtained on day 0 of AZD1222 vaccination. These receptors were obtained from an adult in good health.

This rearrangement joins TRBV3-1 (or the pseudogene TRBV3-2) to TRBJ2-4; 9 nucleotides align to TRBD1. Germline V lookup: CDR1 LGHDT, CDR2 YNNKEL (reference sequence). The length of the CDR3 is 13 residues. Losses at the gene ends were 5 bases for V and 13 bases for J; bases not matched to a gene: 9. The CDR3 here is CASSGSQGASQYF. In DNA form, the CDR3 reads TGTGCCAGCAGCGGGTCACAGGGGGCGTCACAGTACTTC.

This chain joins TRBV19 and TRBJ1-6; D unclear. V lost 4 bases and J lost 6, with 7 bases in between. Germline CDR1 LNHDA, CDR2 SQIVND (reference sequence). CDR3 length equals 13 residues. The CDR3 here is CASSSELNSPLHF. CDR3 in DNA: TGTGCCAGTAGTAGCGAGCTTAATTCACCCCTCCACTTT.

This clone was seen a few times. The V call is TRBV21-1, the J call TRBJ1-2; TRBD1 is the table's D call, not checked against the DNA. TRBV21-1 is noted as a pseudogene. This CDR3 spans 16 amino acids. The CDR3 sequence is CASFEGADRPPYGYTF. The DNA of the CDR3 is TGTGCCAGCTTTGAGGGGGCTGATAGACCCCCCTATGGCTACACCTTC.

The V and J genes are TRBV24-1 and TRBJ2-7, with TRBD1 matching over 10 bases. This CDR3 spans 17 amino acids. Germline V gives CDR1 KGHDR, CDR2 SFDVKD. V gave up 2 bases and J gave up 1 base; unmatched junction bases: 7. CDR3 protein: CATSDSPGQGRSYEQYF. The CDR3 region has the DNA TGTGCCACCAGTGATTCTCCGGGACAGGGGCGATCCTACGAGCAGTACTTC.

J is TRBJ1-2 and V is TRBV7-9; the match to TRBD1 covers 7 bases. The CDR3 sequence is 14 residues long. The germline gives CDR1 SEHNR, CDR2 FQNEAQ (reference sequence). Germline trimming cut 2 bases from V and 4 bases from J; bases unmatched to any gene: 4. This CDR3 reads CASSLKGTVYGYTF. CDR3 nucleotides: TGTGCCAGCAGCTTAAAAGGGACAGTCTATGGCTACACCTTC. The entire variable domain, with the rest obtained from reference TRBV7-9 and TRBJ1-2, is as follows: DTGVSQNPRHKITKRGQNVTFRCDPISEHNRLYWYRQTLGQGPEFLTYFQNEAQLEKSRLLSDRFSAERPKGSFSTLEIQRTEQGDSAMYLCASSLKGTVYGYTFGSGTRLTVV.

The V and J genes are TRBV5-4 and TRBJ2-2; 7 nucleotides match TRBD2. The V gene end was trimmed by 4 bases and the J gene end by 5 bases; junction bases not matched to a gene: 8. There are 15 residues in the CDR3. Germline assignment: CDR1 SGHNT and CDR2 YYREEE (reference sequence). CDR3 nucleotides: TGTGCCAGCAGCGGGAGGGACGCCCTTACCGGGGAGCTGTTTTTT. It specifies CASSGRDALTGELFF.

V is TRBV28 and J is TRBJ2-3; D tentatively reads TRBD1 or TRBD2 (6 bases each). Trimming pared 4 bases from V and 0 bases from J, leaving 8 bases between. Per germline, CDR1 MDHEN and CDR2 SYDVKM. The CDR3 covers 14 residues. The CDR3 sequence is CASSSGGSTDTQYF. The CDR3 coding sequence is TGTGCCAGCAGTTCCGGGGGCAGCACAGATACGCAGTATTTT. The full variable domain, its missing parts supplied by reference TRBV28 and TRBJ2-3, is DVKVTQSSRYLVKRTGEKVFLECVQDMDHENMFWYRQDPGLGLRLIYFSYDVKMKEKGDIPEGYSVSREKKERFSLILESASTNQTSMYLCASSSGGSTDTQYFGPGTRLTVL.

The chain uses TRBV10-3 and TRBJ2-7; a possible D gene is TRBD1 (5 bases). The germline V gene has CDR1 ENHRY and CDR2 SYGVKD. The V and J ends lost 0 bases and 3 bases respectively, with 9 bases between them. The CDR3 is made up of 14 amino acids. CDR3: CAISESQGFYEQYF. The DNA for the CDR3 is TGTGCCATCAGTGAGTCCCAGGGATTCTACGAGCAGTACTTC.